The 8 T cell receptor beta chains listed next were all sequenced from one sample in a study of blood T cell repertoires in COVID-19. TCRdb's table, derived via immunoSEQ multiplex PCR, lists solely in-frame clones and lacks some. The data contain about 140,000 clones, around 80% of them seen just once; the ten biggest clones take up approximately 5%. Sequences were obtained from peripheral blood. These receptors were obtained from a woman aged 45 to 65 with acute or convalescent COVID-19.

The V gene is TRBV9, the J gene TRBJ2-1, with TRBD1 as a possible D gene (5 bases). With 0 bases removed from V and 9 bases from J, the gap between germline ends came to 19 bases. The CDR3 is made up of 16 amino acids. The V gene's germline CDR1 is SGDLS and CDR2 YYNGEE. CDR3 sequence reads: CASSVAPSAGLGEQFF. The CDR3 bases are TGTGCCAGCAGCGTAGCCCCCTCTGCAGGGTTAGGTGAGCAGTTCTTC.

This clone has just one count. The CDR3 nucleotides are TGTGCCAGCAGCCATCAGACGGGACTAGCGGGGGGAAATACGCAGTATTTT. Its translation: CASSHQTGLAGGNTQYF. The chain uses TRBV7-2 and TRBJ2-3, with 15 bases aligning to TRBD2. The CDR3 sequence is 17 residues long. V dropped 5 bases and J dropped 7; count of bases not matched to a gene: 10. Germline V lookup: CDR1 SGHTA, CDR2 FQGNSA.

J is TRBJ2-7 and V is TRBV5-1, with D possibly being TRBD2 (6 bases). Trimming took off 5 bases at V and 1 base at J, with 10 bases between the two ends. CDR3 length: 13 amino acids. Germline-derived CDR1 and CDR2 are SGHRS and YFSETQ. The CDR3 spells CASRRSGSYEQYF. CDR3 DNA sequence: TGCGCCAGCAGGCGTAGCGGTTCCTACGAGCAGTACTTC.

J is TRBJ1-2 and V is TRBV12-3 or TRBV12-4; unclear D gene. CDR3 size: 13 residues. Trimming removed 6 bases at V and 9 bases at J, with 17 bases between. CDR3: CASSLPAVLSYTF. CDR3 coding DNA: TGTGCCAGCAGCCTCCCGGCGGTTCTAAGCTACACCTTC.

The chain is built from TRBV6-5 and TRBJ2-1, with D possibly matching TRBD1 (5 bases). The V end was cut by 7 bases, the J end by 3 bases, with 10 bases between. Germline V gives CDR1 MNHEY, CDR2 SVGAGI. The CDR3 loop spans 13 amino acids. This CDR3 reads CASKQDSYNEQFF. DNA of the CDR3: TGTGCCAGCAAGCAAGACAGCTACAATGAGCAGTTCTTC.

Remarks on this clone: This specimen includes other DNA sequences encoding the same CDR3. The V and J genes are TRBV9 and TRBJ2-1, with 9 bases matching TRBD2. The CDR3 is made up of 15 amino acids. Germline V lookup: CDR1 SGDLS, CDR2 YYNGEE. The V gene end was trimmed by 0 bases and the J gene end by 4 bases; junction bases not matched to a gene: 2. Here the CDR3 reads CASSVDSGGYNEQFF. In nucleotides, the CDR3 is TGTGCCAGCAGCGTAGATAGCGGGGGTTACAATGAGCAGTTCTTC.

This rearrangement joins TRBV2 to TRBJ1-5, with 9 bases aligning to TRBD1. Germline V CDR1 and CDR2: SNHLY, FYNNEI. This CDR3 region has 15 residues. Trimming removed 0 bases from V and 7 bases from J; junction bases left unmatched: 4. CDR3 in amino acids: CASSEAPGQGQPQHF. As DNA, the CDR3 is TGTGCCAGCAGTGAAGCGCCGGGACAGGGACAGCCCCAGCATTTT.

This clone is a singleton in its sample. This rearrangement joins TRBV5-1 to TRBJ1-2; 9 bases fit TRBD1. CDR3 length: 14 amino acids. The V gene end was trimmed by 5 bases and the J gene end by 9 bases; junction bases not matched to a gene: 11. CDR1 is SGHRS, CDR2 YFSETQ, per germline. The CDR3 DNA reads TGCGCCAGCAGTTCCCTAACAGGGGGCGGAAGCTACACCTTC. Its translation is CASSSLTGGGSYTF.